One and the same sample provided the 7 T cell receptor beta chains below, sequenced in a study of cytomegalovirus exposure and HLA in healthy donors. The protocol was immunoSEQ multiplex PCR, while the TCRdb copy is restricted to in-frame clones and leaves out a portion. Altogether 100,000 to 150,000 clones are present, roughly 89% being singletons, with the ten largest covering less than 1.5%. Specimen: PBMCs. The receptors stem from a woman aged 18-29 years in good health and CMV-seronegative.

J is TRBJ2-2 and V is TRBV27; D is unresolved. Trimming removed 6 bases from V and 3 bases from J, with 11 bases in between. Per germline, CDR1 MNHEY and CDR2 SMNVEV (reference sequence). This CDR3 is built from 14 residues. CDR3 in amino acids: CASSHYEDTGELFF. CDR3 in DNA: TGTGCCAGCAGCCACTACGAGGACACCGGGGAGCTGTTTTTT.

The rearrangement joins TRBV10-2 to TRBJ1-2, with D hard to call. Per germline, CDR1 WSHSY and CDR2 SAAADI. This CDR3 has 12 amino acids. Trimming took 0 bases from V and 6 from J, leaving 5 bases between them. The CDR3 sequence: CASSESPDGYTF. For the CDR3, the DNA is TGCGCCAGCAGTGAGTCTCCCGATGGCTACACCTTC.

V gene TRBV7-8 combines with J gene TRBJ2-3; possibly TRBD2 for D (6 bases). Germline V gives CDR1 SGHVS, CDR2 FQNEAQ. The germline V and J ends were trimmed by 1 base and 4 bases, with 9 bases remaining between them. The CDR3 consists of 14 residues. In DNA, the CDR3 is TGTGCCAGCAGCTTAGGACTAGGCGCAGATACGCAGTATTTT. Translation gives CASSLGLGADTQYF.

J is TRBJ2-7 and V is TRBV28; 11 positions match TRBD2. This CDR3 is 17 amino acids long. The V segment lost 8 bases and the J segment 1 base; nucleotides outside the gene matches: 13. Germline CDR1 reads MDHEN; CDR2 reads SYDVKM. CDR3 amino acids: CASSFGLAGIGSYEQYF. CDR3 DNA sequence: TGTGCCAGCTCATTCGGACTAGCGGGCATCGGGTCCTACGAGCAGTACTTC.

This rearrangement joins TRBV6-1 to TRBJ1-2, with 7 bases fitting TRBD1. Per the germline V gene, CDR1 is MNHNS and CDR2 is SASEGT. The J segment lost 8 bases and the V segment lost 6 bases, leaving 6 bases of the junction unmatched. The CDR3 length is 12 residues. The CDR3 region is CASRETGEGYTF. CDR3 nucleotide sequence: TGTGCCAGCAGGGAAACAGGGGAAGGCTACACCTTC.

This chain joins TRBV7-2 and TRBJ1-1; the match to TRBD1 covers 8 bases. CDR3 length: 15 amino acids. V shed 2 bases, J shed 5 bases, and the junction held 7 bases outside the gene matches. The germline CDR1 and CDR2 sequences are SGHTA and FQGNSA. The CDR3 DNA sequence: TGTGCCAGCAGCTTATCCGGGACAGGTAGAACTGAAGCTTTCTTT. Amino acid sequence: CASSLSGTGRTEAFF.

The CDR3 DNA sequence: TGTGCCAGCAGCCCGGGGACTAGTGGGGCGAACACCGGGGAGCTGTTTTTT. Amino acid sequence: CASSPGTSGANTGELFF. This rearrangement joins TRBV5-4 to TRBJ2-2; 8 bases line up with TRBD2. CDR1 SGHNT and CDR2 YYREEE come from the germline V gene (reference sequence). V was clipped by 4 bases and J by 0 bases; unmatched bases: 8. This CDR3 spans 17 amino acids. Supplemented by reference TRBV5-4 and TRBJ2-2, the full variable domain reads ETGVTQSPTHLIKTRGQQVTLRCSSQSGHNTVSWYQQALGQGPQFIFQYYREEENGRGNFPPRFSGLQFPNYSSELNVNALELDDSALYLCASSPGTSGANTGELFFGEGSRLTVL.